What follows describes a single TCR beta chain. At one end the junction does not follow the germline gene, possibly because of a read error. This specimen belongs to a study of blood T cell repertoires in COVID-19. Study-level background: Whether acute or convalescent, the COVID-19 samples came from the United States, Italy and Spain.

Study processing details: Estimation of nucleated cell counts relied on the amplification of reference gene primers. Sequencing used immunoSEQ multiplex PCR; TCRdb keeps in-frame clones, though not all of them. Clone size and V and J calls were adopted from that table, with D and trimming inferred from the DNA. Among under 250,000 clones listed, about 89% were seen once. CDR1 SNHLY and CDR2 FYNNEI come from the germline V gene. The CDR3 covers 15 residues. The sequence came from a woman between 35 and 50 years old with acute or convalescent COVID-19. The chain carries TRBV2 and TRBJ2-3; 7 nucleotides agree with TRBD2. What was sequenced was peripheral blood. The CDR3 loop reads CASSGQLATTNTQYF. CDR3 DNA: TGTGCCAGCAGCGGGCAACTAGCGACCACAAATACGCAGTATTTT.